This T cell receptor (beta chain) was identified during a study of Ad26.COV2.S vaccination and SARS-CoV-2 variants. Of note for this clone: Antigen specificity is unknown.

Germline trimming cut 0 bases from V and 4 bases from J; bases unmatched to any gene: 5. The CDR3 extends over 15 amino acids. Germline lookup yields CDR1 SGHTA and CDR2 FQGNSA. Study-level findings and limits: Spike-specific TCR breadth was greater in vaccine than placebo recipients. Estimates derived from TCR breadth and depth analyses may have underestimated total T cell responses.

Generated by immunoSEQ multiplex PCR, the TCRdb table keeps only in-frame clones and is missing some. The sample records about 97,000 clones, about three quarters being singletons. The chain combines TRBV7-2 with TRBJ2-5; 7 bases are a match to TRBD1. Sequences were derived from peripheral blood, sampled after recovery from COVID-19. The TCR originated in a human donor who had recovered from COVID-19. CDR3 residues: CASSLADRMGETQYF. CDR3 bases: TGTGCCAGCAGCTTAGCGGACAGGATGGGAGAGACCCAGTACTTC.